Reported below is one TCR beta chain. The target antigen is unknown. V shed 4 bases and J 2 bases; nucleotides not matched to a gene: 9. The CDR3 runs 15 residues. Germline values: CDR1 SGHDT, CDR2 YYEEEE. These data are taken from a study of cytomegalovirus exposure and HLA in healthy donors. Overall study context: Among 350 to 500 genotyped donors, roughly 80% fell in the Caucasian-associated ancestry cluster.

Overall study findings and caveats: In a later analysis, the majority of CMV-associated beta chains seemingly showed HLA restriction. In a later analysis, approximately 15,000 TCR beta sequences were associated with HLA alleles at 0.05 false discovery rate. Exclusion applied to some V segments, including TRBV6-2 and TRBV6-3, as they were indistinguishable.

60 Vbeta and 13 Jbeta primers were used in PCR. Only in-frame clones appear in the TCRdb table, and some are missing; sequencing was by immunoSEQ multiplex PCR. Found here are approximately 110,000 clones, about four fifths of them singletons; the top ten hold 2.1%. The J gene is TRBJ2-7, the V gene TRBV5-6; 7 bases match TRBD1. This clonotype originated in a man younger than 45 in good health and CMV-seronegative. Sequencing was carried out using PBMCs. Written as DNA, the CDR3 is TGTGCCAGCAGCCTGACAGGGACCGGTCCCTACGAGCAGTACTTC. It codes for CASSLTGTGPYEQYF.